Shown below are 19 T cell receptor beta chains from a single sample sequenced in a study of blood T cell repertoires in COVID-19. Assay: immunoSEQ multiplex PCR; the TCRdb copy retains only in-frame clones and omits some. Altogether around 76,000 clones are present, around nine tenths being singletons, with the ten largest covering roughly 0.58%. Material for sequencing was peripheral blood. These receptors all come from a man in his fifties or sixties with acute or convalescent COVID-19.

The CDR3 DNA sequence: TGTGCCAGCAGTTCCCCTGTATCTGAAGCTTTCTTT. Protein: CASSSPVSEAFF. J is TRBJ1-1 and V is TRBV6-2 or TRBV6-3; D remains ambiguous. The CDR3 is made up of 12 amino acids. The ends were cut back, 4 bases at V and 6 bases at J, with 9 bases in the middle. Germline V gives CDR1 MNHEY, CDR2 SVGEGT.

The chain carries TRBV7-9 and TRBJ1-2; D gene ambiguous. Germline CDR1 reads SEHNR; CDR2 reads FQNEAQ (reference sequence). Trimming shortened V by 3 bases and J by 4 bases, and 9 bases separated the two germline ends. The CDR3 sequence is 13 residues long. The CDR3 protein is CASSFSQSYGYTF. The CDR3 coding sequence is TGTGCCAGCAGCTTTTCACAGAGCTATGGCTACACCTTC.

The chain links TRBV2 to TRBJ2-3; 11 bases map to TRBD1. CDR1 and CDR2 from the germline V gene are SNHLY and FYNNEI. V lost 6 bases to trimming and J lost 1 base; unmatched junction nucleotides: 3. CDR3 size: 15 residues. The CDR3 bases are TGTGCCAGCAGGGGACAGGGGGTTGGCACAGATACGCAGTATTTT. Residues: CASRGQGVGTDTQYF.

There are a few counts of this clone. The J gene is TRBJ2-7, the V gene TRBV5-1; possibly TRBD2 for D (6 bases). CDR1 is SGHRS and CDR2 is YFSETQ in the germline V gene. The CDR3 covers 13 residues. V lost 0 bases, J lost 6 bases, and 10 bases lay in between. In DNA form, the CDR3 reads TGCGCCAGCAGCTTGGGGAGGGACCCCGAGCAGTACTTC. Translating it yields CASSLGRDPEQYF.

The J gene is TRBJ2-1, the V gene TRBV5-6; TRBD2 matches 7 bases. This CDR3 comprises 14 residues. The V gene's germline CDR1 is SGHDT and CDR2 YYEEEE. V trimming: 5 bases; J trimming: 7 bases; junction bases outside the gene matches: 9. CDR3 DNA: TGTGCCAGCAGGCGAACCTCAGCGGGGAATGAGCAGTTCTTC. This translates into CASRRTSAGNEQFF.

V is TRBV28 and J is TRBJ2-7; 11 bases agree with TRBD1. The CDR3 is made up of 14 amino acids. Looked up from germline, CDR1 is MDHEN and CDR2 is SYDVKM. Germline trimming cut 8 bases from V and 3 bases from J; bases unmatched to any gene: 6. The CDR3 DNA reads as TGTGCCAGCCAGGGGACAGGGGGATTCTACGAGCAGTACTTC. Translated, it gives CASQGTGGFYEQYF. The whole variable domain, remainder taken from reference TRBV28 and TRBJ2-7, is DVKVTQSSRYLVKRTGEKVFLECVQDMDHENMFWYRQDPGLGLRLIYFSYDVKMKEKGDIPEGYSVSREKKERFSLILESASTNQTSMYLCASQGTGGFYEQYFGPGTRLTVT.

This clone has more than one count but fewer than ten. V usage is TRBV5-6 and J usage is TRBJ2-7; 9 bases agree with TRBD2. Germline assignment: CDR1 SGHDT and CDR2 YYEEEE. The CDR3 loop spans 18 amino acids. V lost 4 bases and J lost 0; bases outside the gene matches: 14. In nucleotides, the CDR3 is TGTGCCAGCAGCACTCTTTGGCGGGGGGGCTTGGCCTCCTACGAGCAGTACTTC. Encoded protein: CASSTLWRGGLASYEQYF.

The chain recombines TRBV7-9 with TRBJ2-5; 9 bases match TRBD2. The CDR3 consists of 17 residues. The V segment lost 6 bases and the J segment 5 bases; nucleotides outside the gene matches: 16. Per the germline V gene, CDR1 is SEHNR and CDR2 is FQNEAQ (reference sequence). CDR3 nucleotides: TGTGCCAGCAGGCCAACGAGCGGGGGGCCCCACCGGGAGACCCAGTACTTC. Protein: CASRPTSGGPHRETQYF.

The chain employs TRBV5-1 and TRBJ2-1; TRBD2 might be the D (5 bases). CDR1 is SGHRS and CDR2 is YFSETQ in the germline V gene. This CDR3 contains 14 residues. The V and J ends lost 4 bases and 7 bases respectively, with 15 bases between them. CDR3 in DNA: TGCGCCAGCAGCACCGACAACCCGGGGAATGAGCAGTTCTTC. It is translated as CASSTDNPGNEQFF.

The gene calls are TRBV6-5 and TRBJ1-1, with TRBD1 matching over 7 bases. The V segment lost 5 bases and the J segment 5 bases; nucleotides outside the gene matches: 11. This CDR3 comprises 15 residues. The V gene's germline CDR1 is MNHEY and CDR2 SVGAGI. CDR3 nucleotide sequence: TGTGCCAGCAGTCCAACCCGACAGGGAAAAACTGAAGCTTTCTTT. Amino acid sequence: CASSPTRQGKTEAFF.

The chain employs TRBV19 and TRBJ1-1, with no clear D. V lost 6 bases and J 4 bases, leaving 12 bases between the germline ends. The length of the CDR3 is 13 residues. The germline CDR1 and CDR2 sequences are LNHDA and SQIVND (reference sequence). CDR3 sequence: CASSLGRGTEAFF. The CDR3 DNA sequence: TGTGCCAGTAGCCTCGGACGGGGCACTGAAGCTTTCTTT.

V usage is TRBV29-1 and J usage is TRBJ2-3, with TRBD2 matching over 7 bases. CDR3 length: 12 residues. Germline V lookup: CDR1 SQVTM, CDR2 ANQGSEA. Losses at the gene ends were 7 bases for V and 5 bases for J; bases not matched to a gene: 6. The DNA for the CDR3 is TGCAGCGCCGGACTAGTAAGAGATACGCAGTATTTT. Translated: CSAGLVRDTQYF.

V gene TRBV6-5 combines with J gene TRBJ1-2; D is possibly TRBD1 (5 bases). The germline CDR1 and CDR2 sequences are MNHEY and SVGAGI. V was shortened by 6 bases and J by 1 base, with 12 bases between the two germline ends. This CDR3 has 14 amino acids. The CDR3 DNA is TGTGCCAGCAGCCCCCTGACAGTTAACTATGGCTACACCTTC. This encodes CASSPLTVNYGYTF.

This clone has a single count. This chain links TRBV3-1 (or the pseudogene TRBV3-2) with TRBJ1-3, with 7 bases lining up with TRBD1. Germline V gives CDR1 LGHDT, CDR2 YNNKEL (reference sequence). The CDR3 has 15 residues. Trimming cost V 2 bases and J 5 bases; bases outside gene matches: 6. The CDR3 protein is CASSQPGTARNTIYF. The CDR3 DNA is TGTGCCAGCAGCCAACCAGGGACAGCAAGAAACACCATATATTTT.

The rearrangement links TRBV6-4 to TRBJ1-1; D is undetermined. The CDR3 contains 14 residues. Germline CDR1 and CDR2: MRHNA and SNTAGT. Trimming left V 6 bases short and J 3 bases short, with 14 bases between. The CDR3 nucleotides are TGTGCCAGCAGCCTAGGCCCCGGGGACACTGAAGCTTTCTTT. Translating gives CASSLGPGDTEAFF.

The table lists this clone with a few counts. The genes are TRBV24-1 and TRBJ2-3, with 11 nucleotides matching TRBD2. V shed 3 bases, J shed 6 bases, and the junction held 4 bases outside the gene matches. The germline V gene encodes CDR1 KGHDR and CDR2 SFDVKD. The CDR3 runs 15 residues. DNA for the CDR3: TGTGCCACCAGTGATAGGGCTAGCGGGAGGGATACGCAGTATTTT. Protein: CATSDRASGRDTQYF.

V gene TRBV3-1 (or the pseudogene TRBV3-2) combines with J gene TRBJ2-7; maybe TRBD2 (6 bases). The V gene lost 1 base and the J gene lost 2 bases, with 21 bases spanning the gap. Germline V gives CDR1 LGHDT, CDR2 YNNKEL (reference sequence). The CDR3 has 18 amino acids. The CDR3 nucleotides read TGTGCCAGCAGCCAAGTTCCGGGCGGGGAGCGGGCAGCCTACGAGCAGTACTTC. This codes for CASSQVPGGERAAYEQYF.

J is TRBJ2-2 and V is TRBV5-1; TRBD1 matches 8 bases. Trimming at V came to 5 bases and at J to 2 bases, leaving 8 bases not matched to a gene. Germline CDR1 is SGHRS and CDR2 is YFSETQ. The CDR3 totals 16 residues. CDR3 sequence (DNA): TGCGCCAGCAGGGCCTTGGGACAGGTTAACACCGGGGAGCTGTTTTTT. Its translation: CASRALGQVNTGELFF.

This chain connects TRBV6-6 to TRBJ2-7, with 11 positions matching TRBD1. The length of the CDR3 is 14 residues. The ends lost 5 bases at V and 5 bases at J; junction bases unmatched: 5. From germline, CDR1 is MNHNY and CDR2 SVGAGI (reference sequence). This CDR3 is CASSMDRGLNEQYF. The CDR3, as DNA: TGTGCCAGCAGTATGGACAGGGGGCTCAACGAGCAGTACTTC.